These 5 T cell receptor beta chains came from one sample sequenced in a study of blood T cell repertoires in COVID-19. TCRdb's table, derived via immunoSEQ multiplex PCR, lists solely in-frame clones and lacks some. The sample holds roughly 81,000 clones, about 85% seen once. What was sequenced was peripheral blood. These receptors came from an elderly woman with COVID-19, enrolled during active disease.

Here the CDR3 reads CASSSTGGPNSPLHF. In DNA, the CDR3 is TGTGCCAGCAGCTCCACAGGGGGCCCAAATTCACCCCTCCACTTT. The J gene is TRBJ1-6, the V gene TRBV7-3, with 9 bases matching TRBD1. Germline loops: CDR1 SGHTA, CDR2 FQGTGA. This CDR3 region has 15 residues. The V gene end was trimmed by 4 bases and the J gene end by 7 bases; junction bases not matched to a gene: 5.

V and J are TRBV6-5 and TRBJ1-2; D gene unclear. This CDR3 is 11 amino acids long. Trimming stripped 4 bases from V and 8 bases from J, with 8 bases between. Germline assignment: CDR1 MNHEY and CDR2 SVGAGI. The CDR3 region has the DNA TGTGCCAGCAGTTCGCGACTGGGCTACACCTTC. Its protein is CASSSRLGYTF.

V gene TRBV16 combines with J gene TRBJ2-7, with TRBD1 matching over 7 bases. The CDR3 sequence is 15 residues long. CDR1 is KGHSY and CDR2 is FQNENV in the germline V gene. Trimming cost V 2 bases and J 0 bases; bases outside gene matches: 4. CDR3 nucleotides: TGTGCCAGCAGCCAACGTGGACAGGCCTCCTACGAGCAGTACTTC. It codes for CASSQRGQASYEQYF. Variable domain in full (rest from reference TRBV16 and TRBJ2-7): GEEVAQTPKHLVRGEGQKAKLYCAPIKGHSYVFWYQQVLKNEFKFLISFQNENVFDETGMPKERFSAKCLPNSPCSLEIQATKLEDSAVYFCASSQRGQASYEQYFGPGTRLTVT.

This chain joins TRBV5-1 and TRBJ2-5; tentative D call: TRBD1 (5 bases). Germline-derived CDR1 and CDR2 are SGHRS and YFSETQ. V lost 2 bases, J lost 4 bases, and 18 bases lay in between. This CDR3 has 16 amino acids. The CDR3 region is CASSFRQGRLRETQYF. In DNA form, the CDR3 reads TGCGCCAGCAGCTTCCGGCAGGGTAGATTACGAGAGACCCAGTACTTC.

This chain links TRBV27 with TRBJ2-7, with 8 bases identical to TRBD2. Trimming at V came to 5 bases and at J to 5 bases, leaving 17 bases not matched to a gene. Germline values: CDR1 MNHEY, CDR2 SMNVEV (reference sequence). This CDR3 has 17 residues. Written as DNA, the CDR3 is TGTGCCAGCAGTCTTCAACCGCCCGCCGGGAGGGCCGACGAGCAGTACTTC. Encoded protein: CASSLQPPAGRADEQYF.